The source of this T cell receptor (beta chain) is a study of T cell responses to AZD1222 COVID-19 vaccine. Study details: Second-dose intervals near 4 or 12 weeks were combined. General study findings and limits: Repertoires were sampled only after the peak T cell response. Close to half of all spike-specific TCRs reportedly target regions of the variants that are unmutated.

The V gene end was trimmed by 2 bases and the J gene end by 3 bases; junction bases not matched to a gene: 15. Germline loops: CDR1 LGHNA, CDR2 YSLEER. This CDR3 is 20 amino acids long. Notes on this clone: The antigen is unknown.

Sequenced by immunoSEQ multiplex PCR; TCRdb stores in-frame clones only, minus some. Among tens of thousands of clones listed, 85% to 90% were seen once. The specimen was peripheral blood, collected on day 0 of AZD1222 vaccination. V and J are TRBV4-3 and TRBJ2-2, with TRBD2 matching over 10 bases. The receptor comes from an adult in good health. CDR3 amino acids: CASSQPRTSGRGGDTGELFF. CDR3 sequence (DNA): TGCGCCAGCAGCCAACCCCGGACTAGCGGAAGGGGGGGAGACACCGGGGAGCTGTTTTTT.